This T cell receptor beta chain originates from a study of cytomegalovirus exposure and HLA in healthy donors. 60 Vbeta and 13 Jbeta primers were used in PCR. Produced via immunoSEQ multiplex PCR; TCRdb's table is partial and in-frame only. This table has fewer than 120,000 clones, approximately 82% appearing once. V shed 0 bases, J shed 0 bases, and the junction held 8 bases outside the gene matches. Per germline, CDR1 SGDLS and CDR2 YYNGEE. This CDR3 is built from 19 residues. This clone was detected only a few times. This clonotype was sampled from a man aged 25 to 45 in good health and CMV-seropositive. This chain uses TRBV9 with TRBJ2-2, with TRBD2 matching 10 bases. Sequences were obtained from PBMCs. CDR3 bases: TGTGCCAGCAGCGTAGGCCCTAGCGGGGGCCATGCGAACACCGGGGAGCTGTTTTTT. Translation gives CASSVGPSGGHANTGELFF. Together with reference TRBV9 and TRBJ2-2, the CDR3 gives the full variable domain: DSGVTQTPKHLITATGQRVTLRCSPRSGDLSVYWYQQSLDQGLQFLIQYYNGEERAKGNILERFSAQQFPDLHSELNLSSLELGDSALYFCASSVGPSGGHANTGELFFGEGSRLTVL.